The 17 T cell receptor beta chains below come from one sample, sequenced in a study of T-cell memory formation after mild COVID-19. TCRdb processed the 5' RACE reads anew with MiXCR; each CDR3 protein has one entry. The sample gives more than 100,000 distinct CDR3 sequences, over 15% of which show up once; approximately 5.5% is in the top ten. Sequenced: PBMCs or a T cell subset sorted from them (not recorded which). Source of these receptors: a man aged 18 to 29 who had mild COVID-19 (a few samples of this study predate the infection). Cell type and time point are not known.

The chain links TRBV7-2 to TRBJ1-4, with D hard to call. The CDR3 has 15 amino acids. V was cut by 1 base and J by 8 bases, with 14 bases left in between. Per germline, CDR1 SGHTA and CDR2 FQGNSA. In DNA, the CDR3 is TGTGCCAGCAGCTTAGGGGCGTATGGTGTCGAAAAACTGTTTTTT. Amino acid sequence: CASSLGAYGVEKLFF.

The CDR3 sequence: CASRELPGLAGGNEQFF. CDR3 bases: TGTGCCAGCAGGGAACTACCTGGACTAGCGGGGGGTAATGAGCAGTTCTTC. This chain links TRBV2 with TRBJ2-1, with 14 bases identical to TRBD2. Germline CDR1 and CDR2: SNHLY and FYNNEI. J lost 7 bases, V lost 6 bases, and 11 bases had no gene match. CDR3 size: 17 residues. Complete variable domain (other parts from reference TRBV2 and TRBJ2-1): EPEVTQTPSHQVTQMGQEVILRCVPISNHLYFYWYRQILGQKVEFLVSFYNNEISEKSEIFDDQFSVERPDGSNFTLKIRSTKLEDSAMYFCASRELPGLAGGNEQFFGPGTRLTVL.

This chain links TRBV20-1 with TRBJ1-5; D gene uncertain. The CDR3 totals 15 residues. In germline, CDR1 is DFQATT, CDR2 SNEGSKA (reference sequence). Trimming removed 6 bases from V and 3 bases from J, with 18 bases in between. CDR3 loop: CSAAGGRPDNQPQHF. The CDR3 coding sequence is TGCAGTGCCGCGGGAGGACGGCCAGACAATCAGCCCCAGCATTTT.

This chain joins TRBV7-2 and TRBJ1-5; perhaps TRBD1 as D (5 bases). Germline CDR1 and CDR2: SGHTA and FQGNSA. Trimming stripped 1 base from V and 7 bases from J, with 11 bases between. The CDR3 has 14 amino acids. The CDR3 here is CASSLVFTGQPQHF. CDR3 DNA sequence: TGTGCCAGCAGCTTAGTATTCACAGGACAGCCCCAGCATTTT.

CDR3 coding DNA: TGTGCCAGCAGTTCCCCGGGGGCGGGTCAGCCCCAGCATTTT. It translates to CASSSPGAGQPQHF. This chain connects TRBV28 to TRBJ1-5; possibly TRBD1 for D (6 bases). Trimming cost V 4 bases and J 6 bases, with 13 bases left between them. The CDR3 loop spans 14 amino acids. CDR1 and CDR2 (germline): MDHEN, SYDVKM.

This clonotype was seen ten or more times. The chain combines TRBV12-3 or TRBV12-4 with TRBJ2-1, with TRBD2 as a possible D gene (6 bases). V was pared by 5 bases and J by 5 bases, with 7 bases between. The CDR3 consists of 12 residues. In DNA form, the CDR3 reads TGTGCCAGCAGTGAGCGGGACAATGAGCAGTTCTTC. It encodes CASSERDNEQFF.

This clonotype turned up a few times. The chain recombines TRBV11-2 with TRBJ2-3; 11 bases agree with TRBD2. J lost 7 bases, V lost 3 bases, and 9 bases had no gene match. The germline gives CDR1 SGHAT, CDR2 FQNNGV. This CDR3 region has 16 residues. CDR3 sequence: CASSLALTSGVNTQYF. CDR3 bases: TGTGCCAGCAGCTTGGCGCTGACTAGCGGGGTGAATACGCAGTATTTT.

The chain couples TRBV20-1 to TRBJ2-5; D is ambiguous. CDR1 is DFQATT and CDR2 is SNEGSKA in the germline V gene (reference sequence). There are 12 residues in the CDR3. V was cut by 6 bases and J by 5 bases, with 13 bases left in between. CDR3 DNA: TGCAGTGCCCGGACGGTGGAGGAGACCCAGTACTTC. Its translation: CSARTVEETQYF.

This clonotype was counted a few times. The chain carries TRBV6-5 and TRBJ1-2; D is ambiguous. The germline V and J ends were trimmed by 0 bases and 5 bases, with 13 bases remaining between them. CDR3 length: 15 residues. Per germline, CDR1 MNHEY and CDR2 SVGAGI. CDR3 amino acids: CASSYSPLLGYGYTF. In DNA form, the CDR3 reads TGTGCCAGCAGTTACTCACCCCTTCTTGGGTATGGCTACACCTTC.

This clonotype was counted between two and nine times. CDR3 sequence: CASSFREADTQYF. CDR3 bases: TGTGCCAGCAGCTTCCGGGAGGCAGATACGCAGTATTTT. The chain recombines TRBV7-2 with TRBJ2-3; 7 positions agree with TRBD2. Per the germline V gene, CDR1 is SGHTA and CDR2 is FQGNSA. This CDR3 has 13 amino acids. V dropped 3 bases and J dropped 4; count of bases not matched to a gene: 1.

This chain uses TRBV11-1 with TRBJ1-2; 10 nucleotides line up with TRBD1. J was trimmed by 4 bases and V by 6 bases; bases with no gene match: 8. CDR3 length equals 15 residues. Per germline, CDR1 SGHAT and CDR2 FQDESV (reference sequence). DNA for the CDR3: TGTGCCAGCAGTCTATCCGGGACAGGGGCCTATGGCTACACCTTC. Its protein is CASSLSGTGAYGYTF.

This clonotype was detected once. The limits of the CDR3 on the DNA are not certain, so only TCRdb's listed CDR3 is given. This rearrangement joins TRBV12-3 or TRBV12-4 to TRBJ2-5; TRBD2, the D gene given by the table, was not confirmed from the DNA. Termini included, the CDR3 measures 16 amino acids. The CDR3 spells CASSTSERGGWETQYF.

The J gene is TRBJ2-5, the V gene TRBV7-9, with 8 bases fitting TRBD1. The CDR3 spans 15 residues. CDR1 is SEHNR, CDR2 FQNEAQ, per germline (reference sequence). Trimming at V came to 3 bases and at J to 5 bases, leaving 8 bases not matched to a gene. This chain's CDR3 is CASSFDRGLRETQYF. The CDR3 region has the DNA TGTGCCAGCAGCTTCGACAGGGGATTACGGGAGACCCAGTACTTC.

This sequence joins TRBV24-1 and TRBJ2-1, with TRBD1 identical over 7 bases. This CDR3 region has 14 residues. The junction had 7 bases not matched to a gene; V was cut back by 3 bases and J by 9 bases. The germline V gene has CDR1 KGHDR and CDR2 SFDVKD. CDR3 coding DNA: TGTGCCACCAGTGATCAACAGGGGTTCGGTGAGCAGTTCTTC. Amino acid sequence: CATSDQQGFGEQFF.

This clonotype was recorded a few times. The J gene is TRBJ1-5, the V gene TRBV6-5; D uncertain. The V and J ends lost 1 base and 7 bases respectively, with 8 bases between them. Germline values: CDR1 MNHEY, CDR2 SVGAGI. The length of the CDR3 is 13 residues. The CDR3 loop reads CASSYWRDQPQHF. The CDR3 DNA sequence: TGTGCCAGCAGTTACTGGCGCGACCAGCCCCAGCATTTT.

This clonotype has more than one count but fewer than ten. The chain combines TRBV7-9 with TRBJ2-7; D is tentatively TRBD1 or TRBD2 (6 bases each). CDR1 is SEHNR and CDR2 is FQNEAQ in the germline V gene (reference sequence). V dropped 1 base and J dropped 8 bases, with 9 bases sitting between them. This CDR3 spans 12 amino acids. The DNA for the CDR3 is TGTGCCAGCAGCTTAGGGGGGGCCAAGCAGTACGTC. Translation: CASSLGGAKQYV.

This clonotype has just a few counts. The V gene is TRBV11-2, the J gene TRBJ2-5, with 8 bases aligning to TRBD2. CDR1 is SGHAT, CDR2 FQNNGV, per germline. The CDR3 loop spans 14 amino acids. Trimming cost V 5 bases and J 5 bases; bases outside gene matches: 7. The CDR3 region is CASSRLAGMETQYF. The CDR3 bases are TGTGCCAGCAGCCGTTTAGCGGGGATGGAGACCCAGTACTTC.